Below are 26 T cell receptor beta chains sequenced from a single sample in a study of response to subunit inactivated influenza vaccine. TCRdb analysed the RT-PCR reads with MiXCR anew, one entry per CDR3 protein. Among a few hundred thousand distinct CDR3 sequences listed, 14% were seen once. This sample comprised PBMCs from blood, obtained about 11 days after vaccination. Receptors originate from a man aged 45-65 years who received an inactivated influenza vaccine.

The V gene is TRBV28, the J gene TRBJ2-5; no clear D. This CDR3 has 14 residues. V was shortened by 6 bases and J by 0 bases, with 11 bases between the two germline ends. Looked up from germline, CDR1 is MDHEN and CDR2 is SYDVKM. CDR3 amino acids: CASRGRLNQETQYF. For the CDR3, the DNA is TGTGCCAGCAGAGGCAGGCTTAACCAAGAGACCCAGTACTTC.

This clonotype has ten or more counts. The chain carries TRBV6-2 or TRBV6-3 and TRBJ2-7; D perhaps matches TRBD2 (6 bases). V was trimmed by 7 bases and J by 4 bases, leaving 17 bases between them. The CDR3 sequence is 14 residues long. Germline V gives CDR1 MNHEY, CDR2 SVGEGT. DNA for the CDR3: TGTGCCAGCACCGAGGCGGGATCAGGGTACGAGCAGTACTTC. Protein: CASTEAGSGYEQYF.

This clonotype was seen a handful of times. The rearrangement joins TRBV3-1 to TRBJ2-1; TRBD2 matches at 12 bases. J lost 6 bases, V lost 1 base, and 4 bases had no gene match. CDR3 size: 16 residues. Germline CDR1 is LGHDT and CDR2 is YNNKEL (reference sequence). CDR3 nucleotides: TGTGCCAGCAGCCAAGGAGGACTAGCGGGATCCAATGAGCAGTTCTTC. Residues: CASSQGGLAGSNEQFF.

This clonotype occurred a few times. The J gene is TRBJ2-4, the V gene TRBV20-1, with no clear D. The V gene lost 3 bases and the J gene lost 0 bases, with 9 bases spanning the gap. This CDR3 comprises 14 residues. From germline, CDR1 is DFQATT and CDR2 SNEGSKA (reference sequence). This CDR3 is CSARGPVAKNIQYF. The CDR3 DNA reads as TGCAGTGCTAGGGGTCCTGTAGCCAAAAACATTCAGTACTTC.

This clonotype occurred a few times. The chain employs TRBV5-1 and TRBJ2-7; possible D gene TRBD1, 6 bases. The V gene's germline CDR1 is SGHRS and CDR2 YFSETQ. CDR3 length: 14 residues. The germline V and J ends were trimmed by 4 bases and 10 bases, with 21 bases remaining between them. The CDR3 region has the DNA TGCGCCAGCAGCCATGACGGAGGTGGGGGCGGCCAGTACTTC. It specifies CASSHDGGGGGQYF.

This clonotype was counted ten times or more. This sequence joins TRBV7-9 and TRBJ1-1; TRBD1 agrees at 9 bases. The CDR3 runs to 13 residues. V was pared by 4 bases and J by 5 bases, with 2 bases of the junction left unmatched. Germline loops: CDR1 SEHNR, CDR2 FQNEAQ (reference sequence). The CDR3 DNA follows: TGTGCCAGCAGCTCGGGACAGGGTACTGAAGCTTTCTTT. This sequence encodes CASSSGQGTEAFF.

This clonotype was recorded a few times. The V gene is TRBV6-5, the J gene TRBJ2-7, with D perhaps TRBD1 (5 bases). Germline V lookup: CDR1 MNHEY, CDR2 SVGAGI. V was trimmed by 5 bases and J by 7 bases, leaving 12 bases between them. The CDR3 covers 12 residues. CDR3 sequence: CASSDPTEEQYF. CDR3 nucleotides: TGTGCCAGCAGTGACCCGACAGAAGAGCAGTACTTC.

CDR3 residues: CASSVGLGRGPGGNEQFF. The CDR3 DNA reads TGTGCCAGCAGTGTGGGTTTAGGGCGGGGCCCCGGCGGGAATGAGCAGTTCTTC. The rearrangement joins TRBV2 to TRBJ2-1, with a possible D match to TRBD2 (6 bases). Trimming removed 4 bases at V and 7 bases at J, with 26 bases between. Germline assignment: CDR1 SNHLY and CDR2 FYNNEI. The CDR3 has 18 amino acids.

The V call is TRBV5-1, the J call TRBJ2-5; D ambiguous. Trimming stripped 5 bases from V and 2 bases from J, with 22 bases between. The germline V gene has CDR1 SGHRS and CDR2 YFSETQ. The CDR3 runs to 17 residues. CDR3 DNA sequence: TGCGCCAGCAGTATTGGGTTAGACCCGACGGATCAAGAGACCCAGTACTTC. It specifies CASSIGLDPTDQETQYF.

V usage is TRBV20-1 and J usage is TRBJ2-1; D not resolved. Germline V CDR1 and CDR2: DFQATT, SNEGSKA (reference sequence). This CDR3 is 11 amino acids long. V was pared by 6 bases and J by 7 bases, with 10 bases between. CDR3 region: CSAPRGNEQFF. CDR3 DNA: TGCAGTGCCCCGAGAGGTAATGAGCAGTTCTTC.

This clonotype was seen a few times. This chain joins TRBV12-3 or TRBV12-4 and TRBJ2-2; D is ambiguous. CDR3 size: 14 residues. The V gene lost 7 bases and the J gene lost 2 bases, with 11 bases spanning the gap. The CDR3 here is CASTTLPNTGELFF. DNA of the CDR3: TGTGCCAGCACGACGTTACCCAACACCGGGGAGCTGTTTTTT.

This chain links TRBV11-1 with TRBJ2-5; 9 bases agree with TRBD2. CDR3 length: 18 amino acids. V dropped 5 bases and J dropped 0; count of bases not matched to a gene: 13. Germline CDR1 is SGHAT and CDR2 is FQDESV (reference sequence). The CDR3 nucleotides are TGTGCCAGCAGCCAACCCGGGGTAGCGGGAGTGTACCAAGAGACCCAGTACTTC. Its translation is CASSQPGVAGVYQETQYF.

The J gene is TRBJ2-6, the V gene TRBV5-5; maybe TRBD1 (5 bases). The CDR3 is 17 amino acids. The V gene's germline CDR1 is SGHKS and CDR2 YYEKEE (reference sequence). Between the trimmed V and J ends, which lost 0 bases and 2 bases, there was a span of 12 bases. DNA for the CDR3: TGTGCCAGCAGCTTGGTGGCAGGGTCTCCTGGGGCCAACGTCCTGACTTTC. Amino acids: CASSLVAGSPGANVLTF.

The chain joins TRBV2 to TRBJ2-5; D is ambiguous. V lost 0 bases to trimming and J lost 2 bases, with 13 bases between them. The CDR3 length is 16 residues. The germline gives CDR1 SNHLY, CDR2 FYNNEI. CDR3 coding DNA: TGTGCCAGCAGTGAAGCGGAAGGGTGGCAACAAGAGACCCAGTACTTC. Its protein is CASSEAEGWQQETQYF.

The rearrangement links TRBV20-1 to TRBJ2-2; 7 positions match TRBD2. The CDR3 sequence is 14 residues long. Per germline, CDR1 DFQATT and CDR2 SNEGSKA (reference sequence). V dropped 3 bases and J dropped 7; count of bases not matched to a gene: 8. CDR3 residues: CSARGGGSDGELFF. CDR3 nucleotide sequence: TGCAGTGCTAGGGGTGGCGGGAGTGACGGGGAGCTGTTTTTT.

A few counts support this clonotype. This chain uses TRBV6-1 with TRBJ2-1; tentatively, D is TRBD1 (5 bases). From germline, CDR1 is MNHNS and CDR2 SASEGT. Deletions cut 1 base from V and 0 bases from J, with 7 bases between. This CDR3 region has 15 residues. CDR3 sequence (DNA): TGTGCCAGCAGTGAAGACAGGAGCTCCTACAATGAGCAGTTCTTC. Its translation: CASSEDRSSYNEQFF.

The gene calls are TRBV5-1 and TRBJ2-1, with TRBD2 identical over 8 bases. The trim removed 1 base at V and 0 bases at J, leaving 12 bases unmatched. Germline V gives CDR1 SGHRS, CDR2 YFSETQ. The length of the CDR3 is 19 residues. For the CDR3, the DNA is TGCGCCAGCAGCTTGTCGGGACTAGTAATACCCGACTCCTACAATGAGCAGTTCTTC. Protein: CASSLSGLVIPDSYNEQFF.

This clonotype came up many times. CDR3 region: CASSGRSDSNEQFF. DNA for the CDR3: TGTGCCAGCAGCGGACGGTCGGATAGTAATGAGCAGTTCTTC. J is TRBJ2-1 and V is TRBV2; D is unresolved. Germline assignment: CDR1 SNHLY and CDR2 FYNNEI. Trimming stripped 6 bases from V and 7 bases from J, with 16 bases between. The CDR3 consists of 14 residues.

The CDR3 sequence is CSVTTGRQETQYF. In nucleotides, the CDR3 is TGCAGCGTAACAACAGGGAGGCAAGAGACCCAGTACTTC. This chain uses TRBV29-1 with TRBJ2-5; the D gene could be TRBD1 or TRBD2 (6 bases each). Germline assignment: CDR1 SQVTM and CDR2 ANQGSEA. V was pared by 6 bases and J by 2 bases, with 13 bases between. The CDR3 is 13 residues long.

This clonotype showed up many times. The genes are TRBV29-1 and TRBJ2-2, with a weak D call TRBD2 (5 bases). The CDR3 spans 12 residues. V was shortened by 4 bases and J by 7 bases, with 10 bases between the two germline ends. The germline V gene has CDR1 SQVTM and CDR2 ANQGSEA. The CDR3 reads CSVADFGGELFF. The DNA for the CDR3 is TGCAGCGTTGCGGACTTCGGCGGGGAGCTGTTTTTT.

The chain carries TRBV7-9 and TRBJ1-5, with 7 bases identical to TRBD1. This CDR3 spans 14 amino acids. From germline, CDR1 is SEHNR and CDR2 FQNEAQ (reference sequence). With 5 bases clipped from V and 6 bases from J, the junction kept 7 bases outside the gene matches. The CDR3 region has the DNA TGTGCCAGCAGCGCTGGGACAGTATCTCAGCCCCAGCATTTT. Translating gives CASSAGTVSQPQHF.

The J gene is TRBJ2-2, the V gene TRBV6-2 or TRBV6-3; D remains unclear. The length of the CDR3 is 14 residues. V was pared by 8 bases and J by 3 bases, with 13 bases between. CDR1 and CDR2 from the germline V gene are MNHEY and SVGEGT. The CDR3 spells CASYTGPYTGELFF. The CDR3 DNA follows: TGTGCCAGCTATACGGGCCCTTACACCGGGGAGCTGTTTTTT.

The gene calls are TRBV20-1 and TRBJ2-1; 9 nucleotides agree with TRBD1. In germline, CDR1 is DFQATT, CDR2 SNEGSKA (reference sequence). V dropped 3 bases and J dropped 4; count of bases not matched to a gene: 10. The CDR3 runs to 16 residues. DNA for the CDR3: TGCAGTGCTAGGGAAAGCCACGGGACAGGGTACAATGAGCAGTTCTTC. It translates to CSARESHGTGYNEQFF.

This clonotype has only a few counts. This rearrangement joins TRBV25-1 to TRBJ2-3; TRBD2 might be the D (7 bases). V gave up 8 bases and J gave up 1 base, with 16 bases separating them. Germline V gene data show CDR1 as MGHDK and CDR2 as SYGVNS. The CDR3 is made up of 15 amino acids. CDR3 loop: CASGSRGAGTDTQYF. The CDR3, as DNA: TGTGCCAGCGGCTCTCGGGGGGCTGGCACAGATACGCAGTATTTT. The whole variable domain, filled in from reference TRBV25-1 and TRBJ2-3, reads EADIYQTPRYLVIGTGKKITLECSQTMGHDKMYWYQQDPGMELHLIHYSYGVNSTEKGDLSSESTVSRIRTEHFPLTLESARPSHTSQYLCASGSRGAGTDTQYFGPGTRLTVL.

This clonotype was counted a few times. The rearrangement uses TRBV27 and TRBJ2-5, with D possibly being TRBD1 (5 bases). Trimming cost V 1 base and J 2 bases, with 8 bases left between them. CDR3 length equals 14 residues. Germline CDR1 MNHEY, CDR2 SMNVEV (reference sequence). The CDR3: CASSLLGQQETQYF. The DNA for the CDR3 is TGTGCCAGCAGTTTATTGGGGCAACAAGAGACCCAGTACTTC.

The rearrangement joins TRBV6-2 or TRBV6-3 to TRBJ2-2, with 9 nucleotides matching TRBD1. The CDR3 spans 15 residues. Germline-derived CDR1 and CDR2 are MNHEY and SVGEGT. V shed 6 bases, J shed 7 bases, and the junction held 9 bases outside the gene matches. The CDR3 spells CASRSYRGRSGELFF. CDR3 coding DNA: TGTGCCAGCAGATCCTACAGGGGGCGAAGCGGGGAGCTGTTTTTT.